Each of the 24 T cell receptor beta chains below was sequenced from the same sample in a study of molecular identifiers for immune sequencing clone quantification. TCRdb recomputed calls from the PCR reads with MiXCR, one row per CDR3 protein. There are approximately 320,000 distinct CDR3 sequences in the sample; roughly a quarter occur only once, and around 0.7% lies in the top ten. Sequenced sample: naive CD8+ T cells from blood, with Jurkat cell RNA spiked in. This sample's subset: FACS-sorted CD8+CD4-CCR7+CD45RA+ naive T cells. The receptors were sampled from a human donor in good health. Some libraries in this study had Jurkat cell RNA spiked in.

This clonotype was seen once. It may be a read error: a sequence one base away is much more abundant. The DNA for the CDR3 is TGTGCCGGCTCCGGTGGGGCCCAAGAGACCCAGTACTTC. Its protein product is CAGSGGAQETQYF. This sequence joins TRBV12-3 or TRBV12-4 and TRBJ2-5; possibly TRBD1 for D (5 bases). CDR3 length equals 13 residues. Trimming cost V 11 bases and J 1 base, with 14 bases left between them.

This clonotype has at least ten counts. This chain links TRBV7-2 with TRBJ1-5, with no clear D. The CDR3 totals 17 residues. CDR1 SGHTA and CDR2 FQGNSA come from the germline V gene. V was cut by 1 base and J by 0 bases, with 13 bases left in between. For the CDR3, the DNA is TGTGCCAGCAGCTTAGACGTACTGCCTTATAGCAATCAGCCCCAGCATTTT. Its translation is CASSLDVLPYSNQPQHF. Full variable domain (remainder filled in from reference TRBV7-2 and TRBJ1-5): GAGVSQSPSNKVTEKGKDVELRCDPISGHTALYWYRQSLGQGLEFLIYFQGNSAPDKSGLPSDRFSAERTGGSVSTLTIQRTQQEDSAVYLCASSLDVLPYSNQPQHFGDGTRLSIL.

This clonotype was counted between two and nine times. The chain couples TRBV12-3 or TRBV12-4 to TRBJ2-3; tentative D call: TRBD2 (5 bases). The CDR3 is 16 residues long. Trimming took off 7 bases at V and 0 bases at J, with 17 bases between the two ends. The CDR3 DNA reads TGTGCCAGCACCCAACCGGGCCGGACTAGCACAGATACGCAGTATTTT. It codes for CASTQPGRTSTDTQYF.

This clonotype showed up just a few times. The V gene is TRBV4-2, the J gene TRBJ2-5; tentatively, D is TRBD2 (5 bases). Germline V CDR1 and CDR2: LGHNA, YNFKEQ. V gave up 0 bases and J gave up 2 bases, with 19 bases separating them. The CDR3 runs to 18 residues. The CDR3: CASSQDISGLTKQETQYF. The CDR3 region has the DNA TGTGCCAGCAGCCAAGATATTTCCGGACTGACTAAACAAGAGACCCAGTACTTC.

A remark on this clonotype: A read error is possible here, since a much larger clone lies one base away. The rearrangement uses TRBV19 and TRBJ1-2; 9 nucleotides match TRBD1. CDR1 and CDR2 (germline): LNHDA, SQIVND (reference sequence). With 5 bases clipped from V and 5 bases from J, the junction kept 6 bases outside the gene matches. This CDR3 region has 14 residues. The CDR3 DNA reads TGTGCCAGTAGTGCGAAACAGGGGGCATATGGCTACACCTTC. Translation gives CASSAKQGAYGYTF. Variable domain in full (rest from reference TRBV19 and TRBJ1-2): DGGITQSPKYLFRKEGQNVTLSCEQNLNHDAMYWYRQDPGQGLRLIYYSQIVNDFQKGDIAEGYSVSREKKESFPLTVTSAQKNPTAFYLCASSAKQGAYGYTFGSGTRLTVV.

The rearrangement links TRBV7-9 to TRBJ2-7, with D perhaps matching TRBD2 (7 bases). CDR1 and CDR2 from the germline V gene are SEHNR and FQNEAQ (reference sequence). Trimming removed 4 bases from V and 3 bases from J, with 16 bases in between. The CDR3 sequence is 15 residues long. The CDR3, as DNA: TGTGCCAGCAGCTCCCCCCGAGGGGGGGACTACGAGCAGTACTTC. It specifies CASSSPRGGDYEQYF. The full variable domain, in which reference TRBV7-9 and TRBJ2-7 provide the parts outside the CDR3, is DTGVSQNPRHKITKRGQNVTFRCDPISEHNRLYWYRQTLGQGPEFLTYFQNEAQLEKSRLLSDRFSAERPKGSFSTLEIQRTEQGDSAMYLCASSSPRGGDYEQYFGPGTRLTVT.

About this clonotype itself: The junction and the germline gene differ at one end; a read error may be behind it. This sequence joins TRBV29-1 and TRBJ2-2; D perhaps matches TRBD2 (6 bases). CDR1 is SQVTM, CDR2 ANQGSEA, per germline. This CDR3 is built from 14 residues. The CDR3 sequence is CSAHRRRPAGGLFF. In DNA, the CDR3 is TGCAGCGCCCACCGTCGGCGGCCGGCCGGGGGGCTGTTTTTT.

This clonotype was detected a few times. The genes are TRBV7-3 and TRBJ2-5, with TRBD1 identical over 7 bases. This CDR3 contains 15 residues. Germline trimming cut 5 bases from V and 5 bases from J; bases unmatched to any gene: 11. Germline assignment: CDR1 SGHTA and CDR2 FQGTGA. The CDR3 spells CASSPQDRFGETQYF. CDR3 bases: TGTGCCAGCAGCCCCCAGGACAGGTTTGGGGAGACCCAGTACTTC.

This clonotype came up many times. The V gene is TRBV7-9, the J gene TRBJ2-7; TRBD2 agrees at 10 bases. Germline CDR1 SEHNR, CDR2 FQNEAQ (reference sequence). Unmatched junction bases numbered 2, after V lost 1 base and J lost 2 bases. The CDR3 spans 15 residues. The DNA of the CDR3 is TGTGCCAGCAGCTTAGGCCTAGCGGGGGCCTACGAGCAGTACTTC. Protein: CASSLGLAGAYEQYF. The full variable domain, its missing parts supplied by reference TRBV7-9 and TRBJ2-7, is DTGVSQNPRHKITKRGQNVTFRCDPISEHNRLYWYRQTLGQGPEFLTYFQNEAQLEKSRLLSDRFSAERPKGSFSTLEIQRTEQGDSAMYLCASSLGLAGAYEQYFGPGTRLTVT.

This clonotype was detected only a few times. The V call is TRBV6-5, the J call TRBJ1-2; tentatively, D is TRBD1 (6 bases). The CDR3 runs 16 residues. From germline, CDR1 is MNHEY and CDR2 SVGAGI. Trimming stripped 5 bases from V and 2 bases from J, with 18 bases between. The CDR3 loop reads CASSPDRGDRNYGYTF. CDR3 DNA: TGTGCCAGCAGTCCGGACAGAGGGGATCGAAACTATGGCTACACCTTC.

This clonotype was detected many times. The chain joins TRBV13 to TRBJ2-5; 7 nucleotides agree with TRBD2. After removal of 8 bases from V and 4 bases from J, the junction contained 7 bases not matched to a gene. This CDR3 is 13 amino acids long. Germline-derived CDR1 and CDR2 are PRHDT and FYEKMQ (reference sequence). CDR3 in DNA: TGTGCCAGCCGGGGAGGGACGAGAGAGACCCAGTACTTC. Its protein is CASRGGTRETQYF.

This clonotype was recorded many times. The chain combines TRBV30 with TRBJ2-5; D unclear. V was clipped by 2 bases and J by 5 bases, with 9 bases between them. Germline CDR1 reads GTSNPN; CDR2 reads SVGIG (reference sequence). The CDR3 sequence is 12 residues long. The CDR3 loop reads CAWSPSGETQYF. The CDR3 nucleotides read TGTGCCTGGAGTCCGTCGGGTGAGACCCAGTACTTC. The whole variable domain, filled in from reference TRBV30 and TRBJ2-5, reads SQTIHQWPATLVQPVGSPLSLECTVEGTSNPNLYWYRQAAGRGLQLLFYSVGIGQISSEVPQNLSASRPQDRQFILSSKKLLLSDSGFYLCAWSPSGETQYFGPGTRLLVL.

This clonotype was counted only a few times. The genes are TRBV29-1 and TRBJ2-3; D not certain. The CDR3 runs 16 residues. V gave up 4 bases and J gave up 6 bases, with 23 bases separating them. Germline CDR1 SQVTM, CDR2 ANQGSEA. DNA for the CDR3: TGCAGCGTTGTGAACCCGCGATCGACCGAGCATGATACGCAGTATTTT. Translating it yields CSVVNPRSTEHDTQYF.

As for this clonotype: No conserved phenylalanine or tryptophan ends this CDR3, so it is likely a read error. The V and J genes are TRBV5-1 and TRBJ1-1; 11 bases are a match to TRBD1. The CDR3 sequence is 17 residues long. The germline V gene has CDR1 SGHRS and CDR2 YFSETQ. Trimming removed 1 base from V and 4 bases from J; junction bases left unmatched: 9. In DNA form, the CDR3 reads TGCGCCAGCAGCTTGCCCTGGACAGGGGGCGAGCGCACTGAAGCTTTCTCT. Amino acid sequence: CASSLPWTGGERTEAFS.

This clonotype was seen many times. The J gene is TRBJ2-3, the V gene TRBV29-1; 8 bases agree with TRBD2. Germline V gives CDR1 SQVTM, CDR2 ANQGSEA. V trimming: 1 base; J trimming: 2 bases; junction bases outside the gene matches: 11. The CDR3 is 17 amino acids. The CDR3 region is CSVEVVAGPIPTDTQYF. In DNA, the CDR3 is TGCAGCGTTGAAGTGGTAGCGGGGCCCATTCCCACAGATACGCAGTATTTT.

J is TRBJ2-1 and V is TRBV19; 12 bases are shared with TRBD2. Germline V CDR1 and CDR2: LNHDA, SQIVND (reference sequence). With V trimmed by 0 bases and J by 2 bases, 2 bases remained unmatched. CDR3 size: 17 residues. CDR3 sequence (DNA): TGTGCCAGTAGTATAGACAGGACTAGCGGGGCCTACAATGAGCAGTTCTTC. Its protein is CASSIDRTSGAYNEQFF.

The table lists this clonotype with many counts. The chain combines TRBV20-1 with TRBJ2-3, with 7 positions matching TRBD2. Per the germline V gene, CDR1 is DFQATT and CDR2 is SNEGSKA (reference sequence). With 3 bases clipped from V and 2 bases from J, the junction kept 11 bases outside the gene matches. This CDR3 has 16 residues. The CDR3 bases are TGCAGTGCTAGGTCCGGATCTAGCGGAACCACAGATACGCAGTATTTT. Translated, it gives CSARSGSSGTTDTQYF.

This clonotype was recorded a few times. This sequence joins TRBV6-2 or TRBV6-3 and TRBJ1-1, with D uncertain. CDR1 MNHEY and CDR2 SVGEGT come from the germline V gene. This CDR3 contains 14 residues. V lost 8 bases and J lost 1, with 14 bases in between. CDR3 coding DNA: TGTGCCAGCGTCGAAGGAACCCCGAACACTGAAGCTTTCTTT. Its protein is CASVEGTPNTEAFF.

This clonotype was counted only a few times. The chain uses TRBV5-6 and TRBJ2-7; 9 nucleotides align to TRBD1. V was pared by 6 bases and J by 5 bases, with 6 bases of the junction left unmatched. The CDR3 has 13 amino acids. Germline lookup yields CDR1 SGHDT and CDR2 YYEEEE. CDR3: CASTLGQGNEQYF. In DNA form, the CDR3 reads TGTGCCAGCACCCTGGGACAGGGTAACGAGCAGTACTTC.

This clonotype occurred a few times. Written as DNA, the CDR3 is TGTGCCAGCAGTGAGGAGGACGTTTTTGAGACCCAGTACTTC. Amino acids: CASSEEDVFETQYF. V usage is TRBV2 and J usage is TRBJ2-5, with TRBD2 as a possible D gene (5 bases). Trimming left V 3 bases short and J 5 bases short, with 13 bases between. This CDR3 has 14 amino acids. Germline V gene lookup returns CDR1 SNHLY and CDR2 FYNNEI.

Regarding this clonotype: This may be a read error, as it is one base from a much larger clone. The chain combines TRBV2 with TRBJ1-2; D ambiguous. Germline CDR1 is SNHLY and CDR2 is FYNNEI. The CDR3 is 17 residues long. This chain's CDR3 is CASSELGRSVENYGNTF. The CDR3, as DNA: TGTGCCAGCAGTGAATTAGGGCGGAGCGTAGAGAACTATGGCAACACCTTC.

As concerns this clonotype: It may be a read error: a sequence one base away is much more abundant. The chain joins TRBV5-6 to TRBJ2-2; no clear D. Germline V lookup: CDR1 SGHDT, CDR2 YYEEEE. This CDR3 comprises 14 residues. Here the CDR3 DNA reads TGTGACAGCAGCTTTACCCAGAACACCGGGGAGCTGTTTTTT. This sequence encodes CDSSFTQNTGELFF.

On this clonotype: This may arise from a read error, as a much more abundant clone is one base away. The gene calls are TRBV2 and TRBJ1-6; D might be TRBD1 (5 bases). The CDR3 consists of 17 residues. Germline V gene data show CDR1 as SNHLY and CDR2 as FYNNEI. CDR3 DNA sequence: TGTGCCTGCAGTGAAGAGTCTGGGGCAGCCTTATCCTTACCCCTCCACTTT. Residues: CACSEESGAALSLPLHF.

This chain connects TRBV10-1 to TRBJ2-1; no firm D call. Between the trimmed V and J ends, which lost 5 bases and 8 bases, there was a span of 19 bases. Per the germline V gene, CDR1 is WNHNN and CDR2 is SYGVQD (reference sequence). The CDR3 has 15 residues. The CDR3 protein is CASSYLKTLPHEQFF. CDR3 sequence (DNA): TGCGCCAGCAGTTACCTCAAAACGCTTCCCCATGAGCAGTTCTTC.